The subject of this entry is one TCR beta chain. Antigen: not known. These data are taken from a study of T cells expressing NK-cell markers. Study-wide context: Out of eight donors sequenced, seven tested HCMV-seropositive and the remaining one seronegative.

TCRdb reworked the 5' RACE reads into one entry per CDR3 protein, no DNA. The sample data list a few hundred thousand distinct CDR3 sequences. Findings and caveats of the study: HCMV specificity of the expanded NKG2C+ T cell clones was not established.

What was sequenced was blood T cells: a sorted CD56 or NKG2C T cell subset, CD4+ or CD8+ T cells, or bulk PBMC T cells (not recorded which). This TCR came from a man between 18 and 69 years old in good health.

The CDR3 protein is CASSHDRQETQYF. V usage is TRBV18 and J usage is TRBJ2-5; TCRdb outputs TRBD1, but without DNA this stays unchecked. This CDR3 spans 13 amino acids. Germline-derived CDR1 and CDR2 are KGHSH and LQKENI. Full variable domain (outside the CDR3, taken from reference TRBV18 and TRBJ2-5): NAGVMQNPRHLVRRRGQEARLRCSPMKGHSHVYWYRQLPEEGLKFMVYLQKENIIDESGMPKERFSAEFPKEGPSILRIQQVVRGDSAAYFCASSHDRQETQYFGPGTRLLVL.